The 27 T cell receptor beta chains below come from one sample, sequenced in a study of OX40 agonist ivuxolimab in advanced cancers. Assay: immunoSEQ multiplex PCR; the TCRdb copy retains only in-frame clones and omits some. This sample yields 60,000 or so clones, of which about 80% are seen a single time; approximately 2% belongs to the top ten. The sample here was CD4+ or CD8+ T cells sorted from blood, taken in a trial of the OX40 agonist ivuxolimab. These receptors were obtained from an adult with an advanced solid tumor such as melanoma, head and neck, liver or kidney cancer.

The chain links TRBV5-1 to TRBJ1-2; the D is unclear. The CDR3 is 14 residues long. V lost 4 bases to trimming and J lost 5 bases, with 15 bases between them. Germline values: CDR1 SGHRS, CDR2 YFSETQ. The chain's CDR3 is CASSLRDGPYGYTF. DNA for the CDR3: TGCGCCAGCAGCCTCCGAGACGGACCATATGGCTACACCTTC.

This clone was seen more than once but under ten times. The gene calls are TRBV2 and TRBJ2-2; 8 bases map to TRBD1. This CDR3 has 16 residues. Looked up from germline, CDR1 is SNHLY and CDR2 is FYNNEI. V gave up 6 bases and J gave up 2 bases; unmatched junction bases: 8. The CDR3 nucleotides are TGTGCCAGCAGCCCTCAGGGGGCCAGCAACACCGGGGAGCTGTTTTTT. This encodes CASSPQGASNTGELFF.

This clone was seen a single time. The gene calls are TRBV28 and TRBJ2-7; no reliable D call. With 8 bases removed from V and 2 bases from J, the gap between germline ends came to 13 bases. CDR1 MDHEN and CDR2 SYDVKM come from the germline V gene. This CDR3 has 13 amino acids. The CDR3 reads CASGAGRTYEQYF. The CDR3 DNA is TGTGCCAGCGGTGCTGGACGTACCTACGAGCAGTACTTC.

This chain uses TRBV6-1 with TRBJ1-5; no firm D call. V was clipped by 5 bases and J by 1 base, with 6 bases between them. The CDR3 has 13 residues. Germline V gene data show CDR1 as MNHNS and CDR2 as SASEGT. The CDR3 nucleotides are TGTGCCAGCAGTCTGTTCAGCAATCAGCCCCAGCATTTT. It codes for CASSLFSNQPQHF.

V and J are TRBV15 and TRBJ1-2; D might be TRBD1 (6 bases). From germline, CDR1 is LNHNV and CDR2 YYDKDF (reference sequence). Trimming cost V 0 bases and J 3 bases, with 8 bases left between them. The CDR3 has 14 amino acids. The CDR3 here is CATSRERTDYGYTF. CDR3 coding DNA: TGTGCCACCAGCAGAGAAAGGACAGACTATGGCTACACCTTC.

The rearrangement uses TRBV4-1 and TRBJ2-5; no reliable D call. V was cut by 2 bases and J by 3 bases, with 10 bases left in between. Germline CDR1 MGHRA, CDR2 YSYEKL. The CDR3 has 14 amino acids. The DNA of the CDR3 is TGCGCCAGCAGCCAAATGGACCACAAAGAGACCCAGTACTTC. Encoded protein: CASSQMDHKETQYF.

As DNA, the CDR3 is TGTGCCAGCAGTTACTCGGCAGGGTCCAGCGAGCAGTACTTC. Translation: CASSYSAGSSEQYF. The V and J genes are TRBV6-6 and TRBJ2-7; TRBD1 is a possible D gene (5 bases). The CDR3 length is 14 residues. V lost 0 bases to trimming and J lost 6 bases, with 12 bases between them. Germline values: CDR1 MNHNY, CDR2 SVGAGI (reference sequence).

The V gene is TRBV18, the J gene TRBJ2-4; a possible D gene is TRBD1 (6 bases). Germline V gene sequence: CDR1 KGHSH, CDR2 LQKENI. The CDR3 consists of 11 residues. Between the trimmed V and J ends, which lost 3 bases and 15 bases, there was a span of 12 bases. The CDR3 region has the DNA TGTGCCAGCTCACCGGGGGACAAGTGGTACTTC. Its translation: CASSPGDKWYF.

This chain uses TRBV4-2 with TRBJ2-3; 8 bases map to TRBD2. The germline gives CDR1 LGHNA, CDR2 YNFKEQ. This CDR3 has 17 amino acids. Trimming removed 4 bases from V and 2 bases from J; junction bases left unmatched: 11. The CDR3: CASSPPPPGGNTDTQYF. In DNA form, the CDR3 reads TGTGCCAGCAGCCCACCCCCCCCGGGGGGGAACACAGATACGCAGTATTTT.

The V and J genes are TRBV18 and TRBJ2-6; perhaps TRBD1 as D (5 bases). V was clipped by 4 bases and J by 4 bases, with 8 bases between them. The germline V gene has CDR1 KGHSH and CDR2 LQKENI. The CDR3 contains 14 residues. In DNA, the CDR3 is TGTGCCAGCTCACAGGGGTCCGGGGCCAACGTCCTGACTTTC. It yields the protein CASSQGSGANVLTF.

The J gene is TRBJ2-2, the V gene TRBV27, with D maybe TRBD2 (6 bases). The V and J ends lost 5 bases and 0 bases respectively, with 10 bases between them. CDR1 is MNHEY and CDR2 is SMNVEV in the germline V gene (reference sequence). This CDR3 comprises 15 residues. The CDR3 bases are TGTGCCAGCAGTAGCGGGCAGCCGAACACCGGGGAGCTGTTTTTT. Its protein product is CASSSGQPNTGELFF.

The chain employs TRBV6-6 and TRBJ1-6, with TRBD1 matching 7 bases. Germline trimming cut 6 bases from V and 6 bases from J; bases unmatched to any gene: 2. Per germline, CDR1 MNHNY and CDR2 SVGAGI (reference sequence). The CDR3 runs 13 residues. The CDR3 sequence is CASSQGGNSPLHF. The CDR3 coding sequence is TGTGCCAGCAGCCAGGGGGGTAATTCACCCCTCCACTTT.

The chain joins TRBV9 to TRBJ1-2; D ambiguous. Germline V lookup: CDR1 SGDLS, CDR2 YYNGEE. The CDR3 is 14 amino acids. The ends were cut back, 0 bases at V and 3 bases at J, with 9 bases in the middle. The CDR3 sequence is CASSVGGSDYGYTF. The CDR3 DNA reads TGTGCCAGCAGCGTAGGAGGTAGTGACTATGGCTACACCTTC.

V is TRBV9 and J is TRBJ2-5; perhaps D is TRBD1 or TRBD2 (5 bases each). CDR1 and CDR2 from the germline V gene are SGDLS and YYNGEE. V lost 0 bases to trimming and J lost 2 bases, with 8 bases between them. There are 14 residues in the CDR3. The CDR3 protein is CASSVVGGQETQYF. CDR3 nucleotides: TGTGCCAGCAGCGTAGTTGGGGGACAAGAGACCCAGTACTTC.

This chain links TRBV28 with TRBJ2-3, with 10 bases identical to TRBD2. Germline trimming cut 4 bases from V and 3 bases from J; bases unmatched to any gene: 10. Germline V gene sequence: CDR1 MDHEN, CDR2 SYDVKM. This CDR3 comprises 17 residues. The CDR3 here is CASSSAGLAGGTDTQYF. DNA of the CDR3: TGTGCCAGCAGTTCCGCCGGGTTAGCGGGAGGAACAGATACGCAGTATTTT.

There are a few counts of this clone. This sequence joins TRBV5-1 and TRBJ1-1; possible D gene TRBD1, 5 bases. Germline CDR1 and CDR2: SGHRS and YFSETQ. This CDR3 spans 16 amino acids. Trimming shortened V by 0 bases and J by 1 base, and 13 bases separated the two germline ends. The CDR3 DNA reads as TGCGCCAGCAGCTTGGAGGGGAAGGGGTCGAACACTGAAGCTTTCTTT. Its translation is CASSLEGKGSNTEAFF.

CDR3 amino acids: CASSISRRDGYTF. The CDR3 nucleotides read TGTGCCAGTAGTATTTCCCGCAGGGATGGCTACACCTTC. The chain joins TRBV19 to TRBJ1-2, with D possibly matching TRBD1 (5 bases). Trimming removed 3 bases from V and 6 bases from J, with 11 bases in between. CDR1 and CDR2 (germline): LNHDA, SQIVND (reference sequence). The CDR3 covers 13 residues.

Points on this clone: Other DNA sequences in this specimen translate into the identical CDR3. This chain joins TRBV27 and TRBJ2-1; 7 bases are a match to TRBD2. After removal of 3 bases from V and 7 bases from J, the junction contained 12 bases not matched to a gene. Germline V gene data show CDR1 as MNHEY and CDR2 as SMNVEV (reference sequence). The CDR3 runs to 16 residues. The CDR3 spells CASSLGGPGTWNEQFF. CDR3 nucleotide sequence: TGTGCCAGCAGTTTGGGAGGGCCCGGTACATGGAATGAGCAGTTCTTC.

The rearrangement joins TRBV14 to TRBJ2-7; 7 nucleotides agree with TRBD1. V shed 4 bases and J 3 bases; nucleotides not matched to a gene: 9. This CDR3 has 15 amino acids. The germline CDR1 and CDR2 sequences are SGHDN and FVKESK. The CDR3 reads CASSPLGQGVYEQYF. CDR3 DNA sequence: TGTGCCAGCAGCCCCCTGGGGCAGGGGGTCTACGAGCAGTACTTC.

DNA of the CDR3: TGTGCCAGCAGTGAAGCTTTAGCGGGAGTCGGAGAGCAGTACTTC. Protein: CASSEALAGVGEQYF. The V gene is TRBV2, the J gene TRBJ2-7; 9 bases are shared with TRBD2. The junction had 7 bases not matched to a gene; V was cut back by 0 bases and J by 7 bases. Looked up from germline, CDR1 is SNHLY and CDR2 is FYNNEI. This CDR3 is 15 amino acids long.

This chain joins TRBV18 and TRBJ2-3; D may match TRBD1 or TRBD2 (5 bases each). The CDR3 length is 14 residues. Trimming took 3 bases from V and 6 from J, leaving 13 bases between them. Germline V gives CDR1 KGHSH, CDR2 LQKENI. This chain's CDR3 is CASSPDSWGDTQYF. In nucleotides, the CDR3 is TGTGCCAGCTCACCGGACTCTTGGGGGGATACGCAGTATTTT.

The rearrangement uses TRBV5-1 and TRBJ2-7; 10 bases match TRBD2. CDR3 length: 15 amino acids. With V trimmed by 3 bases and J by 0 bases, 3 bases remained unmatched. The V gene's germline CDR1 is SGHRS and CDR2 YFSETQ. The CDR3 sequence: CASSSSGSFSYEQYF. The CDR3 coding sequence is TGCGCCAGCAGCTCTAGCGGGAGCTTCTCCTACGAGCAGTACTTC.

The rearrangement uses TRBV6-1 and TRBJ1-2, with 10 bases that match TRBD1. This CDR3 is built from 14 residues. Trimming cost V 4 bases and J 5 bases; bases outside gene matches: 4. The germline CDR1 and CDR2 sequences are MNHNS and SASEGT. The CDR3: CASSGQGARYGYTF. The CDR3 nucleotides are TGTGCCAGCAGTGGACAGGGGGCGCGGTATGGCTACACCTTC.

The chain uses TRBV6-6 and TRBJ1-6, with D unclear. Trimming removed 4 bases from V and 10 bases from J, with 8 bases in between. Germline-derived CDR1 and CDR2 are MNHNY and SVGAGI (reference sequence). CDR3 length equals 12 residues. CDR3 amino acids: CASSSPGSPLHF. The CDR3 DNA sequence: TGTGCCAGCAGTTCTCCGGGGTCACCCCTCCACTTT.

The J gene is TRBJ1-1, the V gene TRBV7-9, with no clear D. CDR1 and CDR2 (germline): SEHNR, FQNEAQ (reference sequence). V gave up 2 bases and J gave up 0 bases, with 7 bases separating them. This CDR3 is built from 14 residues. CDR3: CASSLRTMNTEAFF. As DNA, the CDR3 is TGTGCCAGCAGCTTAAGGACCATGAACACTGAAGCTTTCTTT.

This chain uses TRBV10-3 with TRBJ1-1; D is ambiguous. The CDR3 runs to 14 residues. Germline lookup yields CDR1 ENHRY and CDR2 SYGVKD. Trimming removed 4 bases from V and 0 bases from J, with 9 bases in between. The chain's CDR3 is CAISGAEVNTEAFF. Written as DNA, the CDR3 is TGTGCCATCAGTGGCGCAGAAGTGAACACTGAAGCTTTCTTT.

Written as DNA, the CDR3 is TGTGCCATCAGAGAGACAGGGGGCTTGAGGAATGAGCAGTTCTTC. Translation gives CAIRETGGLRNEQFF. The chain employs TRBV10-3 and TRBJ2-1, with 10 positions matching TRBD1. There are 15 residues in the CDR3. Germline V gives CDR1 ENHRY, CDR2 SYGVKD. Trimming at V came to 6 bases and at J to 7 bases, leaving 9 bases not matched to a gene.